These 19 T cell receptor beta chains were all obtained from the same sample, sequenced in a study of beta chain features in type 1 diabetes. Notes on the study in general: Shorter TCRB CDR3s, moderately but significantly so, were found in Type 1 diabetes patients in all four CD4+ subsets.

Which antigens these TCRs recognize remains unknown. Isolated RNA was reverse transcribed in full, so expressed TCRB transcripts were sequenced. Using immunoSEQ multiplex PCR, the repertoire was profiled, and TCRdb retains in-frame clones only, with some absent. The data contain about 340,000 clones, roughly 13% of them singletons. Specimen: naive CD4+ T cells from blood. The receptor source for this set is a young woman with type 1 diabetes.

The chain uses TRBV6-5 and TRBJ2-3, with a tentative D call TRBD2 (6 bases). V shed 3 bases and J shed 4 bases, with 14 bases lying between them. Per the germline V gene, CDR1 is MNHEY and CDR2 is SVGAGI. This CDR3 has 15 amino acids. The CDR3 protein is CASSYRSGPPDTQYF. The CDR3 region has the DNA TGTGCCAGCAGTTATAGGAGCGGGCCCCCAGATACGCAGTATTTT.

This rearrangement joins TRBV7-9 to TRBJ1-2; TRBD1 is a possible D gene (5 bases). The CDR3 consists of 13 residues. CDR1 is SEHNR, CDR2 FQNEAQ, per germline (reference sequence). Trimming pared 5 bases from V and 3 bases from J, leaving 10 bases between. CDR3 nucleotide sequence: TGTGCCAGCAGCCTAGACAGCTACTATGGCTACACCTTC. Its protein product is CASSLDSYYGYTF.

The rearrangement links TRBV5-1 to TRBJ2-7; maybe TRBD1 (5 bases). CDR1 is SGHRS and CDR2 is YFSETQ in the germline V gene. The CDR3 sequence is 14 residues long. V dropped 1 base and J dropped 2 bases, with 10 bases sitting between them. CDR3 sequence (DNA): TGCGCCAGCAGCTTGACAGGCGAGACCTACGAGCAGTACTTC. Translated: CASSLTGETYEQYF.

V usage is TRBV7-9 and J usage is TRBJ2-3; a weak D match, TRBD1 (6 bases). The CDR3 has 16 amino acids. Trimming stripped 5 bases from V and 2 bases from J, with 17 bases between. Germline V gene lookup returns CDR1 SEHNR and CDR2 FQNEAQ (reference sequence). Here the CDR3 DNA reads TGTGCCAGCAGCCCGCGAAGGGACACAATCACAGATACGCAGTATTTT. This codes for CASSPRRDTITDTQYF.

This rearrangement joins TRBV6-6 to TRBJ1-1; D possibly corresponds to TRBD1 (5 bases). Trimming shortened V by 3 bases and J by 4 bases, and 15 bases separated the two germline ends. The germline gives CDR1 MNHNY, CDR2 SVGAGI (reference sequence). The CDR3 has 15 residues. CDR3 sequence (DNA): TGTGCCAGCAGTTATGCCGCGGCGCAGGGCACTGAAGCTTTCTTT. The encoded protein is CASSYAAAQGTEAFF.

V and J are TRBV25-1 and TRBJ2-6, with D possibly being TRBD2 (5 bases). Germline V gene sequence: CDR1 MGHDK, CDR2 SYGVNS. This CDR3 has 13 residues. V was cut by 8 bases and J by 0 bases, with 5 bases left in between. CDR3 coding DNA: TGTGCCAGCGCGGGCTCTGGGGCCAACGTCCTGACTTTC. Amino acids: CASAGSGANVLTF.

As DNA, the CDR3 is TGTGCCAGCACCCGGGGAGAGTTGACCGGGGAGCTGTTTTTT. Amino acids: CASTRGELTGELFF. The chain links TRBV11-3 to TRBJ2-2, with D possibly matching TRBD2 (5 bases). V was pared by 7 bases and J by 5 bases, with 14 bases between. The length of the CDR3 is 14 residues. Germline CDR1 and CDR2: SGHNT and YENEEA. The whole variable domain, remainder taken from reference TRBV11-3 and TRBJ2-2, is EAGVVQSPRYKIIEKKQPVAFWCNPISGHNTLYWYLQNLGQGPELLIRYENEEAVDDSQLPKDRFSAERLKGVDSTLKIQPAELGDSAVYLCASTRGELTGELFFGEGSRLTVL.

The table lists this clone with a few counts. The chain is built from TRBV19 and TRBJ1-1; tentative D call: TRBD1 (6 bases). The ends were cut back, 3 bases at V and 7 bases at J, with 12 bases in the middle. The CDR3 consists of 13 residues. Germline-derived CDR1 and CDR2 are LNHDA and SQIVND (reference sequence). The CDR3 region is CASSIGTTYEAFF. For the CDR3, the DNA is TGTGCCAGTAGTATCGGGACAACATATGAAGCTTTCTTT.

The sample holds a few counts of this clone. This rearrangement joins TRBV27 to TRBJ2-7, with 7 bases that match TRBD2. Germline lookup yields CDR1 MNHEY and CDR2 SMNVEV (reference sequence). This CDR3 has 15 amino acids. With V trimmed by 4 bases and J by 1 base, 7 bases remained unmatched. The CDR3 sequence is CASSSWSGTSYEQYF. In nucleotides, the CDR3 is TGTGCCAGCAGTTCTTGGAGCGGGACTTCCTACGAGCAGTACTTC.

This chain joins TRBV28 and TRBJ2-7, with TRBD2 as a possible D gene (7 bases). V was pared by 6 bases and J by 1 base, with 16 bases between. Germline lookup yields CDR1 MDHEN and CDR2 SYDVKM. This CDR3 comprises 15 residues. The CDR3 DNA reads as TGTGCCAGCAGAAAGGGGGGGACTCCGTCCTACGAGCAGTACTTC. This sequence encodes CASRKGGTPSYEQYF.

This chain links TRBV25-1 with TRBJ2-1, with D perhaps matching TRBD1 (5 bases). Germline V gene sequence: CDR1 MGHDK, CDR2 SYGVNS. The V end was cut by 0 bases, the J end by 3 bases, with 15 bases between. The CDR3 has 17 amino acids. The CDR3 here is CASSEYPLLTVYNEQFF. CDR3 in DNA: TGTGCCAGCAGTGAATATCCCCTACTGACAGTCTACAATGAGCAGTTCTTC.

The chain has TRBV7-9 and TRBJ2-1, with D perhaps TRBD1 (6 bases). Per the germline V gene, CDR1 is SEHNR and CDR2 is FQNEAQ (reference sequence). This CDR3 comprises 15 residues. Trimming took 6 bases from V and 2 from J, leaving 14 bases between them. In DNA form, the CDR3 reads TGTGCCAGCAGTCCCTCGGGACATCCCTACAATGAGCAGTTCTTC. Its translation is CASSPSGHPYNEQFF.

This clone was detected a few times. The rearrangement uses TRBV18 and TRBJ2-1; 10 bases agree with TRBD2. V dropped 1 base and J dropped 8; count of bases not matched to a gene: 5. This CDR3 has 15 amino acids. Germline assignment: CDR1 KGHSH and CDR2 LQKENI. In DNA, the CDR3 is TGTGCCAGCTCACCACTGACTAGCGGGTTCGATGAGCAGTTCTTC. It encodes CASSPLTSGFDEQFF.

The CDR3 is CASSGLERAQETQYF. CDR3 coding DNA: TGTGCCAGCAGTGGATTAGAGCGGGCCCAAGAGACCCAGTACTTC. This chain joins TRBV27 and TRBJ2-5; possible D gene TRBD2, 6 bases. V lost 5 bases and J 1 base, leaving 14 bases between the germline ends. Germline V gives CDR1 MNHEY, CDR2 SMNVEV (reference sequence). The CDR3 totals 15 residues.

This clone was seen only a few times. V gene TRBV5-4 combines with J gene TRBJ2-5; D is perhaps TRBD1 (6 bases). Trimming shortened V by 4 bases and J by 5 bases, and 15 bases separated the two germline ends. There are 14 residues in the CDR3. Germline loops: CDR1 SGHNT, CDR2 YYREEE (reference sequence). The chain's CDR3 is CASSLQQGRETQYF. Here the CDR3 DNA reads TGTGCCAGCAGCCTACAACAGGGAAGGGAGACCCAGTACTTC.

This clone was observed a few times. Because the CDR3's place on the DNA is in doubt, the DNA is left out and the CDR3 is given as listed by TCRdb. The chain couples TRBV6-5 to TRBJ2-6; the table assigns TRBD2, which was not confirmed against the DNA. The CDR3 is 15 amino acids long, termini counted. Germline CDR1 reads MNHEY; CDR2 reads SVGAGI. CDR3 amino acids: CASSSSGAGANVLTF.

This clone came up a few times. CDR3 bases: TGCGCCACCGGTGTAGCGGGAGAAAATACGCAGTATTTT. It encodes CATGVAGENTQYF. The chain couples TRBV5-1 to TRBJ2-3; 9 bases fit TRBD2. The CDR3 sequence is 13 residues long. Germline loops: CDR1 SGHRS, CDR2 YFSETQ. The ends lost 9 bases at V and 7 bases at J; junction bases unmatched: 9. The full variable domain, completed using reference TRBV5-1 and TRBJ2-3, is KAGVTQTPRYLIKTRGQQVTLSCSPISGHRSVSWYQQTPGQGLQFLFEYFSETQRNKGNFPGRFSGRQFSNSRSEMNVSTLELGDSALYLCATGVAGENTQYFGPGTRLTVL.

This rearrangement joins TRBV29-1 to TRBJ2-2; tentatively, D is TRBD1 (6 bases). The germline CDR1 and CDR2 sequences are SQVTM and ANQGSEA. The CDR3 loop spans 13 amino acids. Trimming pared 7 bases from V and 1 base from J, leaving 10 bases between. CDR3 region: CSGGQKNTGELFF. In DNA form, the CDR3 reads TGCAGCGGAGGACAGAAGAACACCGGGGAGCTGTTTTTT.

This clone was recorded a few times. V usage is TRBV25-1 and J usage is TRBJ1-4; 9 nucleotides match TRBD1. The V segment lost 2 bases and the J segment 5 bases; nucleotides outside the gene matches: 3. There are 15 residues in the CDR3. The germline V gene encodes CDR1 MGHDK and CDR2 SYGVNS. This CDR3 reads CASSEAGTGNEKLFF. The DNA of the CDR3 is TGTGCCAGCAGTGAAGCCGGGACAGGGAATGAAAAACTGTTTTTT.